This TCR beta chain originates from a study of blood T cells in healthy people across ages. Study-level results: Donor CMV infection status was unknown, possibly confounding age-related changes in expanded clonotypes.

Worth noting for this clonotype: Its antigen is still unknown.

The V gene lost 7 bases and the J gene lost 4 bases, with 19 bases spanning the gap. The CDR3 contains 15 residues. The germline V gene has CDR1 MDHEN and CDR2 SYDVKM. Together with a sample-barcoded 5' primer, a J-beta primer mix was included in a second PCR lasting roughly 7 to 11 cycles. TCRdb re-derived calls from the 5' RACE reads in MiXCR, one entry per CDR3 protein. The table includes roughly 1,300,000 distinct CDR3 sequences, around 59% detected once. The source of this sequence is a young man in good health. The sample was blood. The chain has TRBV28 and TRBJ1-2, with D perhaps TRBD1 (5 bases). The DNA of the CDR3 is TGTGCCAGCACCCCGGGTGGGGGAGCACTCTATGGCTACACCTTC. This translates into CASTPGGGALYGYTF.